The 20 T cell receptor beta chains below all came from one sample that was sequenced in a study of blood T cell repertoires in COVID-19. TCRdb's copy holds only in-frame clones and misses some; the assay was immunoSEQ multiplex PCR. The table shows tens of thousands of clones, with 75% to 95% occurring only once. Sample: peripheral blood. These receptors all come from a man in his forties with COVID-19, enrolled during active disease.

The genes are TRBV28 and TRBJ1-2; a possible D gene is TRBD1 (6 bases). Germline V gives CDR1 MDHEN, CDR2 SYDVKM. The CDR3 consists of 12 residues. Trimming left V 4 bases short and J 10 bases short, with 13 bases between. For the CDR3, the DNA is TGTGCCAGCAGTTACGATGGACAGATCTACACCTTC. Translated, it gives CASSYDGQIYTF.

The chain joins TRBV5-4 to TRBJ2-1; the match to TRBD2 covers 12 bases. V lost 4 bases to trimming and J lost 3 bases; unmatched junction nucleotides: 5. The CDR3 has 16 amino acids. The V gene's germline CDR1 is SGHNT and CDR2 YYREEE (reference sequence). The CDR3 coding sequence is TGTGCCAGCAGCGCCCCGACTAGCGGGGGCTACAATGAGCAGTTCTTC. Protein: CASSAPTSGGYNEQFF.

This clone was seen only once. The rearrangement links TRBV21-1 to TRBJ2-7; TRBD2 is the table's D call and was not checked against the DNA. TRBV21-1 is assigned pseudogene status. The CDR3 has 15 amino acids. Here the CDR3 reads CASTGPGLSSPEQYF. The CDR3 region has the DNA TGTGCCAGCACCGGACCGGGACTTTCATCCCCCGAGCAGTACTTC.

V and J are TRBV5-5 and TRBJ2-5; D is possibly TRBD1 (6 bases). Germline loops: CDR1 SGHKS, CDR2 YYEKEE (reference sequence). Between the trimmed V and J ends, which lost 4 bases and 5 bases, there was a span of 18 bases. This CDR3 spans 15 amino acids. The DNA of the CDR3 is TGTGCCAGCAGCCGACTAATTACAGGGTCGGAGACCCAGTACTTC. Residues: CASSRLITGSETQYF.

The V and J genes are TRBV2 and TRBJ1-2; 7 bases match TRBD1. The germline gives CDR1 SNHLY, CDR2 FYNNEI. The CDR3 runs to 14 residues. J lost 4 bases, V lost 1 base, and 3 bases had no gene match. The CDR3 region is CASSEGQGGYGYTF. In DNA form, the CDR3 reads TGTGCCAGCAGTGAAGGCCAGGGGGGCTATGGCTACACCTTC.

The V call is TRBV5-4, the J call TRBJ1-2, with a weak D call TRBD1 (5 bases). CDR1 SGHNT and CDR2 YYREEE come from the germline V gene (reference sequence). The CDR3 has 15 residues. V lost 1 base and J lost 7, with 17 bases in between. The CDR3 nucleotides read TGTGCCAGCAGCTTGACAGGAGCCCCCCAGGGTGGCTACACCTTC. Amino acid sequence: CASSLTGAPQGGYTF. Looking up the rest from reference TRBV5-4 and TRBJ1-2 gives the full variable domain: ETGVTQSPTHLIKTRGQQVTLRCSSQSGHNTVSWYQQALGQGPQFIFQYYREEENGRGNFPPRFSGLQFPNYSSELNVNALELDDSALYLCASSLTGAPQGGYTFGSGTRLTVV.

The chain combines TRBV1 with TRBJ1-5; the D call of TRBD1 is as the table states it, not checked on the DNA. TRBV1 is a recognized pseudogene. The CDR3 contains 16 residues. This CDR3 is CTSSQDRSSSNQPQHF. Written as DNA, the CDR3 is TGCACCAGCAGCCAGGACAGGTCCTCTAGCAATCAGCCCCAGCATTTT.

This clone is a singleton in its sample. The gene calls are TRBV30 and TRBJ1-6; a weak D match, TRBD1 (5 bases). The CDR3 has 13 residues. V gave up 2 bases and J gave up 10 bases, with 12 bases separating them. Germline V lookup: CDR1 GTSNPN, CDR2 SVGIG (reference sequence). Written as DNA, the CDR3 is TGTGCCTGGAGTCAAAGCGACAGATCACCCCTCCACTTT. It encodes CAWSQSDRSPLHF.

The V and J genes are TRBV5-4 and TRBJ1-3, with 9 bases identical to TRBD1. CDR1 SGHNT and CDR2 YYREEE come from the germline V gene (reference sequence). The CDR3 extends over 15 amino acids. With 5 bases clipped from V and 2 bases from J, the junction kept 5 bases outside the gene matches. The CDR3 loop reads CASSLQGAAGNTIYF. DNA for the CDR3: TGTGCCAGCAGTTTACAGGGGGCCGCTGGAAACACCATATATTTT.

The chain is built from TRBV6-1 and TRBJ2-4; D perhaps matches TRBD2 (5 bases). Trimming removed 2 bases at V and 6 bases at J, with 14 bases between. The CDR3 length is 15 residues. Germline values: CDR1 MNHNS, CDR2 SASEGT. The CDR3 spells CASSEPGLIINIQYF. CDR3 nucleotide sequence: TGTGCCAGCAGTGAACCCGGACTGATAATAAACATTCAGTACTTC.

The rearrangement uses TRBV3-1 (or the pseudogene TRBV3-2) and TRBJ1-2; possibly TRBD1 for D (5 bases). Trimming pared 3 bases from V and 8 bases from J, leaving 13 bases between. Germline values: CDR1 LGHDT, CDR2 YNNKEL (reference sequence). The CDR3 extends over 13 amino acids. The CDR3 loop is CASSHGTARGYTF. In DNA, the CDR3 is TGTGCCAGCAGCCACGGGACTGCCCGCGGCTACACCTTC.

V gene TRBV5-1 combines with J gene TRBJ2-5; 9 nucleotides line up with TRBD2. This CDR3 is built from 17 residues. Per the germline V gene, CDR1 is SGHRS and CDR2 is YFSETQ. V lost 4 bases, J lost 1 base, and 11 bases stayed unmatched. The CDR3 spells CASSPQVGAGGQETQYF. The DNA of the CDR3 is TGCGCCAGCAGCCCCCAGGTGGGAGCGGGGGGCCAAGAGACCCAGTACTTC.

The chain has TRBV13 and TRBJ2-1, with D possibly being TRBD2 (6 bases). The CDR3 covers 12 residues. V gave up 7 bases and J gave up 12 bases, with 16 bases separating them. Germline V gene sequence: CDR1 PRHDT, CDR2 FYEKMQ (reference sequence). CDR3 residues: CASNTYAGRQFF. The CDR3 DNA reads as TGTGCCAGCAACACTTACGCCGGGAGGCAGTTCTTC.

The chain joins TRBV5-1 to TRBJ2-7; 9 bases fit TRBD1. The germline gives CDR1 SGHRS, CDR2 YFSETQ. The V segment lost 2 bases and the J segment 2 bases; nucleotides outside the gene matches: 8. The CDR3 consists of 16 residues. CDR3 loop: CASSFSTGGWPYEQYF. The CDR3 DNA follows: TGCGCCAGCAGCTTCTCAACAGGGGGCTGGCCCTACGAGCAGTACTTC.

The chain has TRBV11-2 and TRBJ2-7, with 7 positions matching TRBD1. There are 17 residues in the CDR3. Germline V lookup: CDR1 SGHAT, CDR2 FQNNGV. The V gene end was trimmed by 5 bases and the J gene end by 7 bases; junction bases not matched to a gene: 20. The CDR3, as DNA: TGTGCCAGCAGCAGAGGGGCCGGGACAGTCAAACCGGGGGAGCAGTACTTC. This sequence encodes CASSRGAGTVKPGEQYF.

The chain employs TRBV5-1 and TRBJ1-3; D not resolved. V was shortened by 5 bases and J by 1 base, with 7 bases between the two germline ends. Germline assignment: CDR1 SGHRS and CDR2 YFSETQ. The CDR3 has 13 amino acids. CDR3 loop: CASRSFSGNTIYF. In nucleotides, the CDR3 is TGCGCCAGCAGGTCGTTTTCTGGAAACACCATATATTTT.

The chain joins TRBV6-5 to TRBJ1-2; 11 nucleotides match TRBD1. The CDR3 is made up of 16 amino acids. The germline V gene encodes CDR1 MNHEY and CDR2 SVGAGI. Losses at the gene ends were 2 bases for V and 5 bases for J; bases not matched to a gene: 7. DNA for the CDR3: TGTGCCAGCAGTTACCCAAACCGGGACAGGGGGTATGGCTACACCTTC. Translating it yields CASSYPNRDRGYGYTF.

The chain is built from TRBV5-1 and TRBJ1-1, with a tentative D call TRBD1 (6 bases). The germline CDR1 and CDR2 sequences are SGHRS and YFSETQ. V was pared by 4 bases and J by 2 bases, with 15 bases between. CDR3 length equals 15 residues. Here the CDR3 reads CASSTTGTPNTEAFF. For the CDR3, the DNA is TGCGCCAGCAGCACCACCGGGACACCCAACACTGAAGCTTTCTTT. The whole variable domain, remainder taken from reference TRBV5-1 and TRBJ1-1, is KAGVTQTPRYLIKTRGQQVTLSCSPISGHRSVSWYQQTPGQGLQFLFEYFSETQRNKGNFPGRFSGRQFSNSRSEMNVSTLELGDSALYLCASSTTGTPNTEAFFGQGTRLTVV.

The chain has TRBV23-1 and TRBJ1-5; D might be TRBD1 (6 bases). TRBV23-1 is noted as an ORF with a role that remains uncertain. Deletions cut 1 base from V and 5 bases from J, with 15 bases between. This CDR3 spans 16 amino acids. The chain's CDR3 is CASSQLKDSLDQPQHF. Here the CDR3 DNA reads TGCGCCAGCAGTCAATTGAAGGACAGCCTCGATCAGCCCCAGCATTTT.

The V call is TRBV5-1, the J call TRBJ1-4; D unclear. CDR1 and CDR2 from the germline V gene are SGHRS and YFSETQ. This CDR3 is built from 15 residues. Trimming removed 4 bases at V and 5 bases at J, with 15 bases between. This CDR3 is CASSVGRMGNEKLFF. In DNA form, the CDR3 reads TGCGCCAGCAGCGTTGGGAGGATGGGGAATGAAAAACTGTTTTTT. Complete variable domain (other parts from reference TRBV5-1 and TRBJ1-4): KAGVTQTPRYLIKTRGQQVTLSCSPISGHRSVSWYQQTPGQGLQFLFEYFSETQRNKGNFPGRFSGRQFSNSRSEMNVSTLELGDSALYLCASSVGRMGNEKLFFGSGTQLSVL.